This T cell receptor beta chain derives from a study of monozygotic twins with inflammatory bowel disease. As concerns this clonotype: Its antigen is undetermined.

Study results and limitations: Patients with IBD had less TCRbeta diversity (inverse Simpson) than their healthy co-twins.

This CDR3 is built from 15 residues. Germline values: CDR1 MNHNS, CDR2 SASEGT. Every single donor had a roughly 2.5 ml blood sample drawn. cDNA was produced in eight separate reactions per sample. Molecular identifiers with 6-nucleotide sample barcodes were added during cDNA synthesis via template switching. One entry per CDR3 protein, without DNA, is what TCRdb gives after re-calling the 5' RACE reads. This repertoire includes some 300,000 distinct CDR3 sequences. The sequence came from a human donor with ulcerative colitis or Crohn's disease, or a healthy co-twin of an affected twin (not recorded which). Sequenced material: blood. The gene calls are TRBV6-1 and TRBJ2-5; TCRdb picks TRBD2, but there is no DNA to check that call. CDR3 residues: CASSQGLAGVETQYF.